What follows are 5 T cell receptor beta chains derived from one specimen sequenced in a study of metastatic and nonmetastatic thyroid tumors. Nobody among the patients had been given any treatment before thyroid surgery. TCRdb redid the clone calls on the PCR reads using MiXCR. The repertoire includes 4,500 to 6,000 clones, 20% to 30% of them detected once, and over 8.5% sits in the top ten. Sequencing input: adjacent normal tissue. The receptors come from a male donor with papillary thyroid cancer or a benign thyroid nodule (not recorded which). Some clones in this sample may be carry-over from other donors' samples.

This clone came up a few times. The chain's CDR3 is CASSLYPDRGRVETQYF. The DNA for the CDR3 is TGTGCCAGCAGTTTATACCCGGACAGGGGCAGGGTAGAGACCCAGTACTTC. The chain carries TRBV28 and TRBJ2-5, with TRBD1 matching 9 bases. There are 17 residues in the CDR3. Looked up from germline, CDR1 is MDHEN and CDR2 is SYDVKM. Trimming removed 1 base from V and 4 bases from J; junction bases left unmatched: 10. Combining the CDR3 with reference TRBV28 and TRBJ2-5 gives the whole variable domain DVKVTQSSRYLVKRTGEKVFLECVQDMDHENMFWYRQDPGLGLRLIYFSYDVKMKEKGDIPEGYSVSREKKERFSLILESASTNQTSMYLCASSLYPDRGRVETQYFGPGTRLLVL.

In regard to this clone: This sequence may be a read error, since a much larger clone differs from it by one base. The chain uses TRBV27 and TRBJ2-5; the D is unclear. Germline V gene sequence: CDR1 MNHEY, CDR2 SMNVEV (reference sequence). The CDR3 runs 11 residues. Trimming pared 2 bases from V and 4 bases from J, leaving 2 bases between. Written as DNA, the CDR3 is TGTGCCAGCAGTTTAGTAGAGACCCAGTACTTC. Translated: CASSLVETQYF.

On this clone: This CDR3 is missing its conserved last phenylalanine or tryptophan, likely due to a read error. The DNA is left out, because the CDR3 cannot be placed on it with certainty; the CDR3 is given as TCRdb lists it. The rearrangement uses TRBV7-9 and TRBJ2-7; the table gives TRBD2 as D, unverified against the DNA. Per the germline V gene, CDR1 is SEHNR and CDR2 is FQNEAQ (reference sequence). The CDR3 spans 8 amino acids, including both terminal residues. The CDR3 loop reads CASSFSAG.

This clone was counted ten times or more. Other DNA sequences within the sample encode an identical CDR3. The chain carries TRBV2 and TRBJ2-7; 8 nucleotides agree with TRBD1. CDR1 is SNHLY, CDR2 FYNNEI, per germline. The CDR3 consists of 14 residues. Unmatched junction bases numbered 12, after V lost 8 bases and J lost 6 bases. The CDR3 bases are TGTGCCAGCCTTTCAGGGGGCGCAATGGGCGAGCAGTACTTC. It specifies CASLSGGAMGEQYF. Based on the CDR3 plus reference TRBV2 and TRBJ2-7, the full variable domain is EPEVTQTPSHQVTQMGQEVILRCVPISNHLYFYWYRQILGQKVEFLVSFYNNEISEKSEIFDDQFSVERPDGSNFTLKIRSTKLEDSAMYFCASLSGGAMGEQYFGPGTRLTVT.

The chain is built from TRBV30 and TRBJ2-6, with D unresolved. The CDR3 covers 12 residues. Germline V gene data show CDR1 as GTSNPN and CDR2 as SVGIG (reference sequence). Trimming left V 7 bases short and J 9 bases short, with 13 bases between. The CDR3 loop is CAYDSSVNVLTF. As DNA, the CDR3 is TGTGCCTACGATTCCTCCGTCAACGTCCTGACTTTC. Drawing the rest from reference TRBV30 and TRBJ2-6, the complete variable domain is SQTIHQWPATLVQPVGSPLSLECTVEGTSNPNLYWYRQAAGRGLQLLFYSVGIGQISSEVPQNLSASRPQDRQFILSSKKLLLSDSGFYLCAYDSSVNVLTFGAGSRLTVL.